The clone carrying this T cell receptor beta chain was counted between two and nine times. The sample originates from a study of T cells after yellow fever vaccination. MiXCR, run by TCRdb on the 5' RACE reads, gives a single entry per CDR3 protein. The table lists about 260,000 distinct CDR3 sequences, about 5.2% of them singletons, with roughly 3.3% in the top ten. The germline CDR1 and CDR2 sequences are LNHDA and SQIVND (reference sequence). The V and J ends lost 7 bases and 8 bases respectively, with 20 bases between them. The length of the CDR3 is 15 residues. This chain connects TRBV19 to TRBJ1-4; no clear D gene. The clonotype was recovered from a man between 18 and 29 years old who received the YFV17D yellow fever vaccine. Sequencing was performed on CD4+ T cells sorted from PBMCs, taken on the day of the yellow fever booster vaccination. The CDR3 DNA reads as TGTGCCAGTATGTCAAGACTGCAAAGAGGGGAAAAACTGTTTTTT. Translating gives CASMSRLQRGEKLFF.